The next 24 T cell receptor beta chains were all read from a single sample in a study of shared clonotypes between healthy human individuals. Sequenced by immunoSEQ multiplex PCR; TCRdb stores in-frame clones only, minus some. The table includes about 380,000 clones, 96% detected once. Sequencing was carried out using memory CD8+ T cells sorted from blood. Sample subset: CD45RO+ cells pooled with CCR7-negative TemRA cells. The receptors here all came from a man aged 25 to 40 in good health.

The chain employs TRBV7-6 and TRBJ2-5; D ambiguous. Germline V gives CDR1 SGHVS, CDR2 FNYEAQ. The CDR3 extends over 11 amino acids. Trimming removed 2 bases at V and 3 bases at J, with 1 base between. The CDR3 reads CASSLKETQYF. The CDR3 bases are TGTGCCAGCAGCTTAAAAGAGACCCAGTACTTC.

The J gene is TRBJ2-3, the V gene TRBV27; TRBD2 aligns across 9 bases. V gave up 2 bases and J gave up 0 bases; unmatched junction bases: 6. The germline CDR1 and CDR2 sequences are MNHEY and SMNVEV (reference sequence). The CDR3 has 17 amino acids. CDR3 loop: CASSLAGGSFSTDTQYF. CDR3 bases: TGTGCCAGCAGTTTAGCGGGAGGGTCTTTTAGCACAGATACGCAGTATTTT.

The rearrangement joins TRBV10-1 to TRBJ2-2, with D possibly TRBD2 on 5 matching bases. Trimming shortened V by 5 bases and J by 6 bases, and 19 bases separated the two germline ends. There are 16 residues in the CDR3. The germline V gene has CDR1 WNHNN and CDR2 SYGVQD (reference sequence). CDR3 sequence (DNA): TGCGCCAGCAGTCCTACTAGGAACCCAGAACCCGGGGAGCTGTTTTTT. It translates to CASSPTRNPEPGELFF.

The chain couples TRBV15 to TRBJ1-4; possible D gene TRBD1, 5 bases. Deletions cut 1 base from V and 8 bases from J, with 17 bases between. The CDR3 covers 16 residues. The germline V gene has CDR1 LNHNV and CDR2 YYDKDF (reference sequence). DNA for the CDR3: TGTGCCACCAGCAGAGTTCGACAGACCCTATGGGAAAAACTGTTTTTT. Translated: CATSRVRQTLWEKLFF.

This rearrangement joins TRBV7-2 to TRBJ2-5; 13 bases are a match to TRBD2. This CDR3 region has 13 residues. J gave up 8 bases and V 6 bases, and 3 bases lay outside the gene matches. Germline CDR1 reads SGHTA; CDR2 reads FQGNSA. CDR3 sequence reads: CASSTGLAGTQYF. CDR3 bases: TGTGCCAGCAGTACGGGACTAGCGGGAACCCAGTACTTC.

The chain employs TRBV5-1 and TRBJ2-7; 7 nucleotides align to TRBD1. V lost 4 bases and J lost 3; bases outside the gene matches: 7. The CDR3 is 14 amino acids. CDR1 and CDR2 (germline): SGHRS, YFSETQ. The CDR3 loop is CASSVGTAFYEQYF. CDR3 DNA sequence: TGCGCCAGCAGCGTTGGGACAGCATTCTACGAGCAGTACTTC.

The CDR3 bases are TGTGCCAGCAGCCTTGCCGGCATCCACTCTGGAAACACCATATATTTT. Translated, it gives CASSLAGIHSGNTIYF. V usage is TRBV7-9 and J usage is TRBJ1-3, with D hard to call. The CDR3 sequence is 16 residues long. Per the germline V gene, CDR1 is SEHNR and CDR2 is FQNEAQ (reference sequence). The V and J ends lost 5 bases and 0 bases respectively, with 14 bases between them. The full variable domain, rest sourced from reference TRBV7-9 and TRBJ1-3, is DTGVSQNPRHKITKRGQNVTFRCDPISEHNRLYWYRQTLGQGPEFLTYFQNEAQLEKSRLLSDRFSAERPKGSFSTLEIQRTEQGDSAMYLCASSLAGIHSGNTIYFGEGSWLTVV.

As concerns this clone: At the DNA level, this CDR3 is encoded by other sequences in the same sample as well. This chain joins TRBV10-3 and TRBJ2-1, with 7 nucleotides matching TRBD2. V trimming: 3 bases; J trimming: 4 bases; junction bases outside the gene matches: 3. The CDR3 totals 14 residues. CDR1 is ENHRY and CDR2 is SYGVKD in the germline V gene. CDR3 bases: TGTGCCATCAGTGAAAGCGGGACTTACAATGAGCAGTTCTTC. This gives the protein CAISESGTYNEQFF.

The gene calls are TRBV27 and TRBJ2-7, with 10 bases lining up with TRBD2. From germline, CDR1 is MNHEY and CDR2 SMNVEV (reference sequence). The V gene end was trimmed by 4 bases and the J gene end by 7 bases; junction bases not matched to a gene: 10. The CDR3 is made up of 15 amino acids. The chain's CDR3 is CASSSLAGVLREQYF. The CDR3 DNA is TGTGCCAGCAGTTCGCTAGCGGGAGTTTTGCGGGAGCAGTACTTC.

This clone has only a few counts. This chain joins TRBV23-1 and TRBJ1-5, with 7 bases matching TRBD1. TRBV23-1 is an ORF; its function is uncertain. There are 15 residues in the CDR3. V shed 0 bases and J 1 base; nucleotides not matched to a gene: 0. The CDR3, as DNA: TGCGCCAGCAGTCAATCGACAGGGAGCAATCAGCCCCAGCATTTT. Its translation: CASSQSTGSNQPQHF.

The CDR3 coding sequence is TGTGCCAGCTCACCCTCCAGGGGAGGGGGAGCTTTCTTT. This codes for CASSPSRGGGAFF. V gene TRBV18 combines with J gene TRBJ1-1; D perhaps matches TRBD1 (6 bases). V gave up 3 bases and J gave up 10 bases, with 15 bases separating them. Germline assignment: CDR1 KGHSH and CDR2 LQKENI. The CDR3 contains 13 residues. Combining the CDR3 with reference TRBV18 and TRBJ1-1 gives the whole variable domain NAGVMQNPRHLVRRRGQEARLRCSPMKGHSHVYWYRQLPEEGLKFMVYLQKENIIDESGMPKERFSAEFPKEGPSILRIQQVVRGDSAAYFCASSPSRGGGAFFGQGTRLTVV.

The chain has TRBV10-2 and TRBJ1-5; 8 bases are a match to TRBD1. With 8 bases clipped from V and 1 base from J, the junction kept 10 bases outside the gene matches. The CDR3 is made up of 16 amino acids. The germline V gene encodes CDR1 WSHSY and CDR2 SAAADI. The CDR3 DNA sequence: TGCGCCAGCGTCGCAGGGGGCGGAAGCAGCAATCAGCCCCAGCATTTT. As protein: CASVAGGGSSNQPQHF.

The CDR3 coding sequence is TGTGCCAGCAGCCAAGGAGGGTTTGAGCAGTTCTTC. Its protein product is CASSQGGFEQFF. The V and J genes are TRBV4-2 and TRBJ2-1; D possibly corresponds to TRBD2 (5 bases). Germline V gene lookup returns CDR1 LGHNA and CDR2 YNFKEQ. The CDR3 is made up of 12 amino acids. Trimming removed 1 base at V and 9 bases at J, with 7 bases between.

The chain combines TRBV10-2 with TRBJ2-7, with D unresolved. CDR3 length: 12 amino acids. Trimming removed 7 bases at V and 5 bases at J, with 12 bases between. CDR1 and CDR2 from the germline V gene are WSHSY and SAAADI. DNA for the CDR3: TGCGCCAGCATGCTCTTAGGTCACGAGCAGTACTTC. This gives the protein CASMLLGHEQYF.

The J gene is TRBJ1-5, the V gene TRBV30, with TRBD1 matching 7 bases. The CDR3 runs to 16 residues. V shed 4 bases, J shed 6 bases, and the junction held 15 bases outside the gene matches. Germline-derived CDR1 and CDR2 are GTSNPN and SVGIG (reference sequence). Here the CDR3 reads CAWKLHGEGASQPQHF. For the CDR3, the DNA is TGTGCCTGGAAATTACATGGGGAGGGGGCAAGTCAGCCCCAGCATTTT.

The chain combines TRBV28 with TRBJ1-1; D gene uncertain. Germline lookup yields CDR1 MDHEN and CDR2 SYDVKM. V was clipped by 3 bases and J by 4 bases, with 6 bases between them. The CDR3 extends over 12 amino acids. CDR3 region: CASSLRVTEAFF. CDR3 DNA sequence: TGTGCCAGCAGTTTGAGGGTCACTGAAGCTTTCTTT.

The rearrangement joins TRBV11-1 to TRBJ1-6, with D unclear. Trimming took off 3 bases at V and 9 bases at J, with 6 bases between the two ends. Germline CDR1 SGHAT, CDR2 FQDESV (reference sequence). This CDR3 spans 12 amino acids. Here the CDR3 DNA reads TGTGCCAGCAGCTTTGGGATTTCACCCCTCCACTTT. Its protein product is CASSFGISPLHF.

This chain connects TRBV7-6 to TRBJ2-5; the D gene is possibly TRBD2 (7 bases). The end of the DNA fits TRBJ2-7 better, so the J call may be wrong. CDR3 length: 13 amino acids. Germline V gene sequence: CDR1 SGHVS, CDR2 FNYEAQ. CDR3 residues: CASSQGGGNEQYF. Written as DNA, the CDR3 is TGTGCCAGCAGCCAGGGAGGGGGGAACGAGCAGTACTTC.

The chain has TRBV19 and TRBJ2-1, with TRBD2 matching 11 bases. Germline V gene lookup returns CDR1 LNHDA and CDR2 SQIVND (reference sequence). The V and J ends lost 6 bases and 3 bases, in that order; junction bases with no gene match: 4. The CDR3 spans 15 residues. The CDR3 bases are TGTGCCAGTAGGGAACTAGCGGGAGTCTACAATGAGCAGTTCTTC. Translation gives CASRELAGVYNEQFF.

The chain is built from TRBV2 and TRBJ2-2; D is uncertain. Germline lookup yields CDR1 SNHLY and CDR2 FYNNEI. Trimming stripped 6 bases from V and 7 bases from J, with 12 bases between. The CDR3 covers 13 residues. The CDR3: CASREPVGGELFF. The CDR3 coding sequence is TGTGCCAGCAGGGAGCCCGTAGGCGGGGAGCTGTTTTTT. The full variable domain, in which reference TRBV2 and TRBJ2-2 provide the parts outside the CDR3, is EPEVTQTPSHQVTQMGQEVILRCVPISNHLYFYWYRQILGQKVEFLVSFYNNEISEKSEIFDDQFSVERPDGSNFTLKIRSTKLEDSAMYFCASREPVGGELFFGEGSRLTVL.

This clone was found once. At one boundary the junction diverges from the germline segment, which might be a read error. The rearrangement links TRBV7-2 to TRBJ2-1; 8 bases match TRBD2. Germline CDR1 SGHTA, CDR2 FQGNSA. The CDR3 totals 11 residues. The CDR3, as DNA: TGCGCGGGGGGAGGGCCAAATGAGCAGTTCTTC. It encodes CAGGGPNEQFF.

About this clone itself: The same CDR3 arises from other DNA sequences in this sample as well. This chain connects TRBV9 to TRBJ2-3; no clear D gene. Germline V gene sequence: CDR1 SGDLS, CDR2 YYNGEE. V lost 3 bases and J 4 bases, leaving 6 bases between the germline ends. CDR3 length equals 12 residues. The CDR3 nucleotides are TGTGCCAGCAGCGGCCTGGCAGATACGCAGTATTTT. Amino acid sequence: CASSGLADTQYF.

The CDR3 loop reads CASSYDTGGLSYEQYF. The CDR3 DNA follows: TGTGCCAGCAGTTACGATACGGGAGGGCTTTCCTACGAGCAGTACTTC. The chain couples TRBV6-5 to TRBJ2-7, with 8 nucleotides matching TRBD2. Germline values: CDR1 MNHEY, CDR2 SVGAGI. CDR3 length: 16 residues. Germline trimming cut 2 bases from V and 1 base from J; bases unmatched to any gene: 7.

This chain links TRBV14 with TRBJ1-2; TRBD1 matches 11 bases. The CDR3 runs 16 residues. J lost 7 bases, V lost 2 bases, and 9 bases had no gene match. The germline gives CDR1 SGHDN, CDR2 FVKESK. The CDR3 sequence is CASSQYRTGGAGGYTF. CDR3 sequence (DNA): TGTGCCAGCAGCCAATACCGGACAGGGGGCGCGGGTGGCTACACCTTC.